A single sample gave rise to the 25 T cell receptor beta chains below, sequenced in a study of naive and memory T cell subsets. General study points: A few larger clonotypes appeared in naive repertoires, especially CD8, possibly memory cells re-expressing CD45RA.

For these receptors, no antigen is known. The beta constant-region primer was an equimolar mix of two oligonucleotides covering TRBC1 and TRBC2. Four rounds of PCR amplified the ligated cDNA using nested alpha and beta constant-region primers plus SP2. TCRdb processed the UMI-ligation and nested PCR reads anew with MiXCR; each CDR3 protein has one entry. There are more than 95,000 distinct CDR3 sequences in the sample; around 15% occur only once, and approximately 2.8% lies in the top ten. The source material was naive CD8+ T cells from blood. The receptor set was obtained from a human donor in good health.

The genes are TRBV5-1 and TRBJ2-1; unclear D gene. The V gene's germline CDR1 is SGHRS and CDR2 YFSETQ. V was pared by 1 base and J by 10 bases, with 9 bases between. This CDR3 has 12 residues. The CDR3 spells CASSLKGQEQFF. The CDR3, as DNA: TGCGCCAGCAGCTTGAAAGGGCAGGAGCAGTTCTTC.

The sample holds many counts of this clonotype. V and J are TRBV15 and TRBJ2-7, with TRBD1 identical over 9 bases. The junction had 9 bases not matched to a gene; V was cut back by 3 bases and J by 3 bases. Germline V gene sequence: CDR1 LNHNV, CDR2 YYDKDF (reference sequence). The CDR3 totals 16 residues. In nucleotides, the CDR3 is TGTGCCACCAGCAGTAGTCCGGGACAGGGTGACTACGAGCAGTACTTC. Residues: CATSSSPGQGDYEQYF.

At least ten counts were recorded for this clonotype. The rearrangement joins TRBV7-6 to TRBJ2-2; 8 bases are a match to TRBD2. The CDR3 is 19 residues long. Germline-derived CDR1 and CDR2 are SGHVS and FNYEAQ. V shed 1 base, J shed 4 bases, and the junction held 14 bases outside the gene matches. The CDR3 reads CASSLGVSGGPSFTGELFF. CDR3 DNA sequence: TGTGCCAGCAGCTTAGGTGTTTCGGGAGGGCCTTCGTTCACCGGGGAGCTGTTTTTT.

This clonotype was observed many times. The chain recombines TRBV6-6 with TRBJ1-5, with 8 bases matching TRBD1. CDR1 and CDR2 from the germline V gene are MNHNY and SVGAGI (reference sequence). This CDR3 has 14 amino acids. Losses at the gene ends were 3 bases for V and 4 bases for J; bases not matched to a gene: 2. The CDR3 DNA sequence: TGTGCCAGCAGTTATCGACAGGGGAATCAGCCCCAGCATTTT. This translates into CASSYRQGNQPQHF.

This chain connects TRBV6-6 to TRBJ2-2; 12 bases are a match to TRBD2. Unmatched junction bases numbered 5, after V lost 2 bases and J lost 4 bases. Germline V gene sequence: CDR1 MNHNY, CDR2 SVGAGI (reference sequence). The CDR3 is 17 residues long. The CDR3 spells CASSYPQTSGGTGELFF. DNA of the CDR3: TGTGCCAGCAGTTACCCCCAGACTAGCGGGGGCACCGGGGAGCTGTTTTTT.

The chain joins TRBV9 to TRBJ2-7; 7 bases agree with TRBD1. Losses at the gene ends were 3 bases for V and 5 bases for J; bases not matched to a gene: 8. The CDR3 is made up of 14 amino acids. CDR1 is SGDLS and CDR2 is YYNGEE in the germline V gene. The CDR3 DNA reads TGTGCCAGCAGCGCCGGGACAGTCCCCGACGAGCAGTACTTC. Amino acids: CASSAGTVPDEQYF.

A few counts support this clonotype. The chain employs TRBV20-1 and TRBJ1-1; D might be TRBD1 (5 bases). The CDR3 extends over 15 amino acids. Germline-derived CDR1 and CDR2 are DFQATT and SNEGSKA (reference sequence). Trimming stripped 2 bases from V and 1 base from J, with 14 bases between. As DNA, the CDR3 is TGCAGTGCTAGAACCCTGAGGGGTCGGAACACTGAAGCTTTCTTT. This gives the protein CSARTLRGRNTEAFF.

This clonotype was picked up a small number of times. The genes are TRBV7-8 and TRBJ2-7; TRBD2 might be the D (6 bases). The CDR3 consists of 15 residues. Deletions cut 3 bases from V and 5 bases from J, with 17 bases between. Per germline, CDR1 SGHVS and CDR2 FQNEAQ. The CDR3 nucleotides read TGTGCCAGCAGCTTTCGCGGGAAGGGAGGCGACGAGCAGTACTTC. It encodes CASSFRGKGGDEQYF.

The CDR3 is CASSPDATGISTDTQYF. In DNA form, the CDR3 reads TGTGCCAGCAGCCCCGACGCTACAGGGATTAGCACAGATACGCAGTATTTT. This sequence joins TRBV5-6 and TRBJ2-3; maybe TRBD1 (6 bases). V gave up 4 bases and J gave up 0 bases, with 18 bases separating them. CDR3 size: 17 residues. Germline V lookup: CDR1 SGHDT, CDR2 YYEEEE. The entire variable domain, with the rest obtained from reference TRBV5-6 and TRBJ2-3, is as follows: DAGVTQSPTHLIKTRGQQVTLRCSPKSGHDTVSWYQQALGQGPQFIFQYYEEEERQRGNFPDRFSGHQFPNYSSELNVNALLLGDSALYLCASSPDATGISTDTQYFGPGTRLTVL.

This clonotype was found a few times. CDR3 nucleotides: TGTGCCAGCAGTACGGGACAGGGCCAAATTTACAATGAGCAGTTCTTC. Residues: CASSTGQGQIYNEQFF. The V and J genes are TRBV28 and TRBJ2-1; 9 bases are a match to TRBD1. V lost 5 bases, J lost 4 bases, and 9 bases stayed unmatched. This CDR3 has 16 residues. CDR1 is MDHEN, CDR2 SYDVKM, per germline.

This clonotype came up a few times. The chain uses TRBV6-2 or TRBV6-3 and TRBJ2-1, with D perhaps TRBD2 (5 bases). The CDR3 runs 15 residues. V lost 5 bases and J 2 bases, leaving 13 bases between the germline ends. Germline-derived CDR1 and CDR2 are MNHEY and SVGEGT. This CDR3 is CASSPRLATYNEQFF. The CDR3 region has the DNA TGTGCCAGCAGTCCCAGGCTAGCTACCTACAATGAGCAGTTCTTC.

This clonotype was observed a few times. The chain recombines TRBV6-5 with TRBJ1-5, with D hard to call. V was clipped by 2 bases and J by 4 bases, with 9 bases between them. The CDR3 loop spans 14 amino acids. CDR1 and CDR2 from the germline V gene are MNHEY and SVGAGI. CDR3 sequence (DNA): TGTGCCAGCAGTTACAGGGTCGGGAATCAGCCCCAGCATTTT. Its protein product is CASSYRVGNQPQHF.

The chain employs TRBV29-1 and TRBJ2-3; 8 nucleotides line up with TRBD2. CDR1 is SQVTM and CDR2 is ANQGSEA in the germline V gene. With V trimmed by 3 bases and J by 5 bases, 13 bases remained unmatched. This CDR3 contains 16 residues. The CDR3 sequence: CSVEEGSGMLVDTQYF. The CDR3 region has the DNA TGCAGCGTTGAGGAGGGTAGCGGGATGCTGGTAGATACGCAGTATTTT.

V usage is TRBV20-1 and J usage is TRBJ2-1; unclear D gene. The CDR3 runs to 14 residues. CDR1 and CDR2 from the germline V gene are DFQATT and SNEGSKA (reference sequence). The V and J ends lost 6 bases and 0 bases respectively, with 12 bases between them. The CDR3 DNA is TGCAGTGCAATGGGGTTAAGCTCCTACAATGAGCAGTTCTTC. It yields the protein CSAMGLSSYNEQFF.

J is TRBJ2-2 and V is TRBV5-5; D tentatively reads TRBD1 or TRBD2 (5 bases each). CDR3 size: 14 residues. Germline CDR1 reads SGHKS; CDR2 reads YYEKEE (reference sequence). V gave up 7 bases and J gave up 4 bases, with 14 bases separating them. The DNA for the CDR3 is TGTGCCAGCCAGGGTAGCGCGTCCACCGGGGAGCTGTTTTTT. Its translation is CASQGSASTGELFF.

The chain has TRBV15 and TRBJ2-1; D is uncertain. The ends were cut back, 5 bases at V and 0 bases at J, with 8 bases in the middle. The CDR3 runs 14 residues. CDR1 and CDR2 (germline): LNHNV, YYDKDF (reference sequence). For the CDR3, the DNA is TGTGCCACCAGCCTTCTTAGCTCCTACAATGAGCAGTTCTTC. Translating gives CATSLLSSYNEQFF.

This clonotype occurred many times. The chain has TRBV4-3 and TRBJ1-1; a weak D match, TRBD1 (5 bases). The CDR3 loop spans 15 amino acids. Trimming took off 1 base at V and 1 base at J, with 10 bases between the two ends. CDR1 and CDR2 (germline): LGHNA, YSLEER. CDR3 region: CASSQGWGTNTEAFF. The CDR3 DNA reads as TGCGCCAGCAGCCAAGGCTGGGGGACGAACACTGAAGCTTTCTTT.

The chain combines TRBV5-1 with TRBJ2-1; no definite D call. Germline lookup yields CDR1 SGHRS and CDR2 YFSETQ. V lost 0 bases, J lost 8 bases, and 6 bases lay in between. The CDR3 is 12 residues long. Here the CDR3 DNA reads TGCGCCAGCAGCTTGGGTATCGATGAGCAGTTCTTC. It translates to CASSLGIDEQFF. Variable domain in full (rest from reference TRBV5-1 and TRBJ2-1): KAGVTQTPRYLIKTRGQQVTLSCSPISGHRSVSWYQQTPGQGLQFLFEYFSETQRNKGNFPGRFSGRQFSNSRSEMNVSTLELGDSALYLCASSLGIDEQFFGPGTRLTVL.

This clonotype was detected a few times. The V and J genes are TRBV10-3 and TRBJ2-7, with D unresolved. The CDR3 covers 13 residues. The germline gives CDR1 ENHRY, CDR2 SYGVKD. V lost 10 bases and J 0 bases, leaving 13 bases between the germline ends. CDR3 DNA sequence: TGTGCCAGTGGGCCGCCCGACTCCTACGAGCAGTACTTC. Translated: CASGPPDSYEQYF.

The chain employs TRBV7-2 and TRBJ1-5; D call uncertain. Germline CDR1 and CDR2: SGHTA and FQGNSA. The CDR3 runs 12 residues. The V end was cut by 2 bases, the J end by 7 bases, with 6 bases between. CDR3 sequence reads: CASSLSAQPQHF. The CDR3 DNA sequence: TGTGCCAGCAGCTTAAGTGCCCAGCCCCAGCATTTT.

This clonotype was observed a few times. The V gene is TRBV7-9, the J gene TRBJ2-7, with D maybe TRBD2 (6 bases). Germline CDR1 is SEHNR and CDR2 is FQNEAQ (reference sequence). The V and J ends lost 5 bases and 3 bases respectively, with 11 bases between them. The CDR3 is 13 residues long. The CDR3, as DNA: TGTGCCAGCAGCCCGGCGGGATACTACGAGCAGTACTTC. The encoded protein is CASSPAGYYEQYF.

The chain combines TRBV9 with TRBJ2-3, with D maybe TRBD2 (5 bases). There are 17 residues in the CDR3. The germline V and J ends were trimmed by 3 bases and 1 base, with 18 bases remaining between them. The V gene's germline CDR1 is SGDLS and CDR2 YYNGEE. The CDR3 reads CASSGGDLVLGTDTQYF. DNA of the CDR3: TGTGCCAGCAGCGGGGGAGACCTCGTTTTGGGCACAGATACGCAGTATTTT.

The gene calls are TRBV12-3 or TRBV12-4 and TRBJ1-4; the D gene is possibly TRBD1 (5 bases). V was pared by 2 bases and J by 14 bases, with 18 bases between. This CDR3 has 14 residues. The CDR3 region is CASSLTHRDSWLFF. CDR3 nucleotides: TGTGCCAGCAGTTTAACACATCGCGACAGTTGGCTGTTTTTT.

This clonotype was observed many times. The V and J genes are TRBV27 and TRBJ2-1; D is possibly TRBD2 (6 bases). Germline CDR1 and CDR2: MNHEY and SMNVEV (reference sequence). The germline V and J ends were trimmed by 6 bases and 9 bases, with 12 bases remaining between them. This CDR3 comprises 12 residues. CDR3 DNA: TGTGCCAGCAGCCGGCTAGCGAGTGAGCAGTTCTTC. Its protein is CASSRLASEQFF.

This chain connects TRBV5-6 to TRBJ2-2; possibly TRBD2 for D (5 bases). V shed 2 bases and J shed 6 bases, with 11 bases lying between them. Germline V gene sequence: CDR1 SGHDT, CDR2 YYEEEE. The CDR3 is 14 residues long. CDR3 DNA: TGTGCCAGCAGCTTAGCAGGACTTCCCGGGGAGCTGTTTTTT. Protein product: CASSLAGLPGELFF.